This T cell receptor beta chain was found in a study of cytomegalovirus exposure and HLA in healthy donors. Study-level points and caveats: In an earlier analysis, in some 600 donors, most V segments appeared productive either ~90% or ~30% of the time. Several top significant clusters appeared, in a later analysis, to be linked to common viral pathogens. Reports indicated that the classifier achieved high specificity and sensitivity in diagnosing cytomegalovirus status.

Use of 60 Vbeta and 13 Jbeta primers characterized the PCR. Measured with immunoSEQ multiplex PCR; TCRdb has only the in-frame clones, and not every one. Seen here are around 99,000 clones, less than 85% observed once, and the top ten hold roughly 2%. As concerns this clone: What it binds is not known.

From germline, CDR1 is SGHTA and CDR2 FQGNSA. The CDR3 loop spans 13 amino acids. The trim removed 8 bases at V and 5 bases at J, leaving 5 bases unmatched. The V gene is TRBV7-2, the J gene TRBJ1-5; 8 bases align to TRBD1. The receptor was derived from a man younger than 30 in good health and CMV-seronegative. Specimen: PBMCs. The CDR3 nucleotides are TGTGCCAGCGGGGTCAGGGGGCATCAGCCCCAGCATTTT. Its protein product is CASGVRGHQPQHF.